This TCR beta chain was retrieved from a study of identifying expanded T cells in peripheral blood. Study-level results: Differentially abundant clones: roughly 1.2 between replicates, approximately 15 at two to three weeks, 19 at four. Variance in clone template counts between approximately 2-week samples significantly increased with total template count across all healthy donors.

Data came from immunoSEQ multiplex PCR; TCRdb stores just in-frame clones and leaves some out. This table has approximately 94,000 clones, over 70% appearing once. In the case of this clone: Its antigen is not identified.

The CDR3 runs 16 residues. The germline gives CDR1 ENHRY, CDR2 SYGVKD. The V segment lost 3 bases and the J segment 0 bases; nucleotides outside the gene matches: 3. This clonotype originated in a person aged 18-70 years in good health. Specimen: blood. The rearrangement uses TRBV10-3 and TRBJ1-5; 9 bases are a match to TRBD1. The CDR3 is CAISEGTGNSNQPQHF. The CDR3 DNA reads TGTGCCATCAGTGAAGGGACAGGGAATAGCAATCAGCCCCAGCATTTT.